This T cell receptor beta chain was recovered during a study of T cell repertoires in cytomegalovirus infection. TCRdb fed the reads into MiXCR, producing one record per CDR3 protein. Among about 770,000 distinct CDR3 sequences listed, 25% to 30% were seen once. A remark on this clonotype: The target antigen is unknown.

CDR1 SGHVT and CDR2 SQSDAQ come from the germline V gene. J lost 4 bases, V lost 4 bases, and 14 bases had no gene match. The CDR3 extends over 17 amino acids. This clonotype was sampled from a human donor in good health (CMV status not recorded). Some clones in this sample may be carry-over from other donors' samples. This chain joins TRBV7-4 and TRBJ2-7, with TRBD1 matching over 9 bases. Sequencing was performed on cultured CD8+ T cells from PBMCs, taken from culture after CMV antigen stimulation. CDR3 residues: CASSSTTGGALGYEQYF. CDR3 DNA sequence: TGTGCCAGCAGCTCGACGACAGGGGGTGCACTGGGTTACGAGCAGTACTTC. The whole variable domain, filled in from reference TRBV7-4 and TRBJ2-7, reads GAGVSQSPRYKVAKRGRDVALRCDSISGHVTLYWYRQTLGQGSEVLTYSQSDAQRDKSGRPSGRFSAERPERSVSTLKIQRTEQGDSAVYLCASSSTTGGALGYEQYFGPGTRLTVT.